This T cell receptor (beta chain) was recovered during a study of T cell clonotyping in hematopoietic cell transplantation. The V gene lost 8 bases and the J gene lost 0 bases, with 20 bases spanning the gap. The CDR3 sequence is 17 residues long. Germline lookup yields CDR1 SGHVS and CDR2 FQNEAQ. This table comes from immunoSEQ multiplex PCR, and its TCRdb copy is limited to in-frame clones, with some not included. Of about 45,000 clones in the sample, 80% to 85% were seen once. Study-wide points: Broader posttransplant TCR repertoire diversity was predicted by graft donor and pretransplant recipient Inverse Simpson Index values.

This clone was observed a single time. The antigen is undetermined. The time point here: recipient sample about 28 days before transplant, after cytoreduction. Samples: about 28 days before transplant, then days 30, 100 and 180 after. V gene TRBV7-8 combines with J gene TRBJ1-5; possible D gene TRBD1, 5 bases. The starting material was peripheral blood mononuclear cells, obtained before stem cell transplant. The sequence was collected from a man in his 60s with myelodysplastic syndrome. Some clones in this sample may be carry-over from other donors' samples. Here the CDR3 reads CASGPGRGLYSNQPQHF. CDR3 nucleotides: TGTGCCAGCGGGCCGGGACGGGGACTTTATAGCAATCAGCCCCAGCATTTT.